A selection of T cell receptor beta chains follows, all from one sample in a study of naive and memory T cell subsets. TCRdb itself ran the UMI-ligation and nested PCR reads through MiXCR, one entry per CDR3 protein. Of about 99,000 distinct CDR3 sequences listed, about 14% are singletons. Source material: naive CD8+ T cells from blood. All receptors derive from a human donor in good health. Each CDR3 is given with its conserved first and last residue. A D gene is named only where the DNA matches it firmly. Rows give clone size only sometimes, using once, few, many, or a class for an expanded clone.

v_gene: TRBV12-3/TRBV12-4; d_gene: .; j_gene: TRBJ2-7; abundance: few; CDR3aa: CASSLSLPYEQYF
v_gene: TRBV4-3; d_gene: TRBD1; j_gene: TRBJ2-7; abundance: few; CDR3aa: CASSQPGQGFYEQYF
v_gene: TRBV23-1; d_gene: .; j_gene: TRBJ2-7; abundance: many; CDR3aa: CASSGIDYHEQYF
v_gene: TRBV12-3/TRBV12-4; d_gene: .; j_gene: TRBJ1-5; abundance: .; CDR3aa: CASNSASNQPQHF
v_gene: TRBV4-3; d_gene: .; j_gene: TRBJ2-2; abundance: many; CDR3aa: CASSQGIFRTENTGELFF
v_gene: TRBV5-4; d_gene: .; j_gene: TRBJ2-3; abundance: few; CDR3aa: CASSLAVTSTDTQYF
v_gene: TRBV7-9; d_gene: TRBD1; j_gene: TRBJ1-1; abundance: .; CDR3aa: CASSLTGGAGSRNTEAFF
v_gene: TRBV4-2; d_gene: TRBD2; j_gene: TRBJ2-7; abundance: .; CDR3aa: CASSWSGRANEQYF
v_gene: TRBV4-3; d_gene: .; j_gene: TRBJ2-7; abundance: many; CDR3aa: CASSQVWQASYEQYF
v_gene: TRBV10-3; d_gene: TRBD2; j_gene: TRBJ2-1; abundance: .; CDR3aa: CAITSGPGYNEQFF
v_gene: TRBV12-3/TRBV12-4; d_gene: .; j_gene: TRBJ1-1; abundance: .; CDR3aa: CASSSGKAFF
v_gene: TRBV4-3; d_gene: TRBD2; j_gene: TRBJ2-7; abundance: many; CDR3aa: CASSQERASGGYEQYF
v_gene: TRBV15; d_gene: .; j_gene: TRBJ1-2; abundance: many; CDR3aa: CATSDLEREHYGYTF
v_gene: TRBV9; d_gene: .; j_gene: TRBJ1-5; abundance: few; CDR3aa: CASSSGSGVQPQHF
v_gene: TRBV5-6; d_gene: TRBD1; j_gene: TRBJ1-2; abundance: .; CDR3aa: CASSLGTGSGYTF
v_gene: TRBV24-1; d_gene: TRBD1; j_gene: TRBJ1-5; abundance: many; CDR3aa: CATSDMGQNQPQHF
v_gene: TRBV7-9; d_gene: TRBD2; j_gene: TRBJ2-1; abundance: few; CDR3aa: CASSLPGGSAEQFF
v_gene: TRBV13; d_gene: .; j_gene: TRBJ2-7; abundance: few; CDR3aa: CASRQQDATPDEQYF
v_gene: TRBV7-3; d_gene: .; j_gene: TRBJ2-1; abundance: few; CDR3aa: CASSYTSNEQFF
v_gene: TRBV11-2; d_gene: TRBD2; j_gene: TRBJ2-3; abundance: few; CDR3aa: CASSPSRGDTDTQYF
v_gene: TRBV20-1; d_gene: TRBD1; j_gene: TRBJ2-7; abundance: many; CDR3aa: CSARGQGSSYEQYF
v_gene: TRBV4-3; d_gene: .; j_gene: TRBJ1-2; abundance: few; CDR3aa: CASSQERAGNYGYTF
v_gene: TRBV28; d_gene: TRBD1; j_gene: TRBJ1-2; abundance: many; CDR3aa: CASSLYSGGRFIAGYTF
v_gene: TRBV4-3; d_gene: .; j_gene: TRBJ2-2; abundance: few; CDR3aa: CASSQAGPGTGELFF
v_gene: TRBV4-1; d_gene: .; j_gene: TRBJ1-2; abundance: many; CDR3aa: CASSPSSPRDYGYTF
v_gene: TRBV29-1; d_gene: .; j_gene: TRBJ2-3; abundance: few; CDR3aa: CSVPGGQDEPSTDTQYF
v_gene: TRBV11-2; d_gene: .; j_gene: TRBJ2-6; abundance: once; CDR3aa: CASSGQRYGANVLTF
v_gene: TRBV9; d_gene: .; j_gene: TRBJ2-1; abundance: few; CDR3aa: CASSDSGHSYNEQFF
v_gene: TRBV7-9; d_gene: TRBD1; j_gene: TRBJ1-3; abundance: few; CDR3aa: CASSAQGAGNTIYF
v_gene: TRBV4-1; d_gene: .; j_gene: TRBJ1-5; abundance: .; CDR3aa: CASSQDTGYGQPQHF
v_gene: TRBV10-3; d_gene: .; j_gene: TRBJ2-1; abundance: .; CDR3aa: CAISESFGVPEQFF
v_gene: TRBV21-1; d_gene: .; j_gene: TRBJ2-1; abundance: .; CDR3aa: CASSKDGGGSGRGSEQFF
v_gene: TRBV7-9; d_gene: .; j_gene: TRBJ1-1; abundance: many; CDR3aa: CAIDTGNTEAFF
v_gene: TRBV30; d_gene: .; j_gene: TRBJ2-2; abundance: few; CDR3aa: CAWSDTGELFF
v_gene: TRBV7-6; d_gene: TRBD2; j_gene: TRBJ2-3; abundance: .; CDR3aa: CASSLGLAGSTDTQYF
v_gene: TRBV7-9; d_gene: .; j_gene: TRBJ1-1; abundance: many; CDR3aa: CASTRDSWDTEAFF
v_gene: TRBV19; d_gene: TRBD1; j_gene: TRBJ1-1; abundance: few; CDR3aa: CASSQVRQGPRNTEAFF
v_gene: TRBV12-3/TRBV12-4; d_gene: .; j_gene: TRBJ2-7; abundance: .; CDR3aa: CASSFSPNEQYF
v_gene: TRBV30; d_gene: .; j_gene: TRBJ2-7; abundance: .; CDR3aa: CAWSLYLTYEQYF
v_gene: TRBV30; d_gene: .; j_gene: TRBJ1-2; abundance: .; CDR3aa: CAWTGDGPTFYGYTF
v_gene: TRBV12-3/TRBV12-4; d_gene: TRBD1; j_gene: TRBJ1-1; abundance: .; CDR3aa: CASSLPGQGVFNTEAFF
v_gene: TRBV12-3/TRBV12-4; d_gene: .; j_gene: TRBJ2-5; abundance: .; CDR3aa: CASSFPDTKETQYF
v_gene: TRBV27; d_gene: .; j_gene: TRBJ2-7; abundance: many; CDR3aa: CASKPDGGAYTGYEQYF
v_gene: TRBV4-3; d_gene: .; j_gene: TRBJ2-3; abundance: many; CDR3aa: CASSQDALDTQYF